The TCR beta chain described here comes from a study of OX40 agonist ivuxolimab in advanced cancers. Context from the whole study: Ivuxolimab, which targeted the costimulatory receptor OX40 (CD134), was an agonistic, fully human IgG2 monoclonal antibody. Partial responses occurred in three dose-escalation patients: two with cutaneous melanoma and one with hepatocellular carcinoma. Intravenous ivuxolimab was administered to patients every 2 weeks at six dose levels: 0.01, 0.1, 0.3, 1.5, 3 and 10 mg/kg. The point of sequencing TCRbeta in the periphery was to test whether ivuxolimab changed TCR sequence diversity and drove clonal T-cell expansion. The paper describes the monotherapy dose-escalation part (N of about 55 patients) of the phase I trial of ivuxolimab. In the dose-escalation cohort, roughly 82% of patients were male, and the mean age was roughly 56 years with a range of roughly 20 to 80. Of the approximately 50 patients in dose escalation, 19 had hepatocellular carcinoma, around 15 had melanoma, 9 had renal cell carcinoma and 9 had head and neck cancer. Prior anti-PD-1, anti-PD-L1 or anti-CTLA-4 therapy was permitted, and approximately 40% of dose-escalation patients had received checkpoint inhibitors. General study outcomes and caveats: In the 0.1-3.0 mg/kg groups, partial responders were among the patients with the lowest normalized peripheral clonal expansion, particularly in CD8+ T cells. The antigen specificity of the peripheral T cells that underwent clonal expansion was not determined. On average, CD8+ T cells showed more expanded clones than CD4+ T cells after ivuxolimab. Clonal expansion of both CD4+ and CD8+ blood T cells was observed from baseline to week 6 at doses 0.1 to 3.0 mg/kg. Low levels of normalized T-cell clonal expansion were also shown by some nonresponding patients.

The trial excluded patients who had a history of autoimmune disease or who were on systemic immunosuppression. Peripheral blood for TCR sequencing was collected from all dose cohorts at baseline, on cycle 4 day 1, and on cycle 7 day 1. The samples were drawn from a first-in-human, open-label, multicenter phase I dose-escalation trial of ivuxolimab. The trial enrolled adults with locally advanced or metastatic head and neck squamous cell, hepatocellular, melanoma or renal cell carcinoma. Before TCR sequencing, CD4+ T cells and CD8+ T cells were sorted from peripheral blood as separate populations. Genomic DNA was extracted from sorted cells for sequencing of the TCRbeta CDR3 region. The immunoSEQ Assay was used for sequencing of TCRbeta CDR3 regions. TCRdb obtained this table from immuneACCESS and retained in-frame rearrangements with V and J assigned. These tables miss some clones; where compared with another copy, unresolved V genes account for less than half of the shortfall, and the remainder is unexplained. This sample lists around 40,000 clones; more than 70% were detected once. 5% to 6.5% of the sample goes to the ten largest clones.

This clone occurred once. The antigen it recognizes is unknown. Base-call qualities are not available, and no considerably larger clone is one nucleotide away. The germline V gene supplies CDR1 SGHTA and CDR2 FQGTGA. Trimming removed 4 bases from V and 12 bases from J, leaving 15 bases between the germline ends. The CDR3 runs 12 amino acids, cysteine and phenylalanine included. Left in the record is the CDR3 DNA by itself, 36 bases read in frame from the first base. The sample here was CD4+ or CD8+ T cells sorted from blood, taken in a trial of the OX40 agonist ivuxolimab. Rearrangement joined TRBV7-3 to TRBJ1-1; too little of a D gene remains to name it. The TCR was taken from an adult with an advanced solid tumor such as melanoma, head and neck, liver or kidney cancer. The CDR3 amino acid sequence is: CASSYESWETFF. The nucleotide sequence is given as TGTGCCAGCAGCTATGAGTCCTGGGAGACTTTCTTT.